The entry below gives a single T cell receptor (beta chain) sequence along with its context. There are many counts of this clonotype. Its recognized antigen is unknown. Qualities for individual bases were not recorded, and no much larger clone is one base off. The sample is drawn from a study of naive and memory T cell subsets (dated by TCRdb to about 2017). General notes on the study: An open-source, UMI-based TCR alpha and beta sequencing pipeline was applied to sorted naive and memory peripheral blood T cell subsets. IgG serology results and the functional CMV T cell responses were in complete agreement. RNA was DNase-treated and reverse transcribed with TCR constant-region primers, mostly using SuperScript III. The study at large found these results: In both CD4 and CD8 cells, going from naive through CM, EM and EMRA, the Gini index went up while Shannon and inverse Simpson diversity went down. TCR abundance followed a power law with an exponent that was different for naive and memory subsets but consistent across the three individuals. RNA-based TCR counts may be affected by expression changes linked to T cell activation and differentiation. Each clonotype was defined as a single alpha or beta chain sequence rather than as a paired alpha/beta receptor. After error correction, over 90% of naive TCR sequences appeared only once, giving much steeper abundance distributions than memory subsets. No ground truth was available to validate the repertoire findings for the naive and memory subsets.

The library was built by means of UMI-ligation and nested PCR. The beta constant-region primer was an equimolar mix of two oligonucleotides covering both TRBC1 and TRBC2. T4 RNA ligase 1 ligated a single-stranded oligonucleotide carrying the SP2 primer and a 12-nucleotide UMI to the cDNA 3' end. Four rounds of PCR, combining the SP2 primer with nested alpha and beta constant-region primers, were used to amplify the ligated cDNA. The ligation reaction was incubated at 16°C for roughly 19-25 hours. PCR2 was typically run as a SYBR Green qPCR and stopped at a predetermined threshold to prevent over-amplification. Apart from the first purification, every purification step used Agencourt AMPure XP magnetic beads. Libraries were quantified by Qubit and checked on a TapeStation, with a main peak expected near 650 bp. Sequencing of the pooled libraries was done on an Illumina MiSeq using v2 2x251 paired-end kits, which typically yielded about 1-2.3 million reads per sample. Each sample's library went into the pool at roughly 4 nM, and roughly 5-7.5% PhiX was added to help with cluster recognition. As for the original processing: Decombinator assigned V and J genes to Demultiplexor-processed FASTQ reads by tag matching, allowing a single base-pair mismatch. By using UMIs, Collapsinator corrected both sequencing errors and the frequency errors caused by PCR heterogeneity. TCRs were translated and CDR3s were extracted from the conserved cysteine to the FGXG phenylalanine by CDR3Translator, with non-productive sequences being flagged. Repertoires were subsampled to equal numbers of UMI-defined TCRs before Gini, Shannon entropy and inverse Simpson indices were calculated. Power-law fits to clonotype abundance distributions were performed by maximum likelihood within the linear range. On one naive CD8 sample, the pipeline and MIGEC gave similar UMI counts, unique TCR numbers and clonal distributions. Repertoires were searched for around 7,000 CMV-associated CDR3 sequences compiled from VDJdb and a published dataset. The raw public data were reprocessed by TCRdb itself: fastp quality trimming at Q25, MiXCR clonotype calling, in-frame beta chains only. All rows with the same CDR3 protein become a single entry with the most common DNA and genes. These V and J calls originate from TCRdb's pipeline instead of the authors' own analysis. The sample has 81,000 or so distinct CDR3 sequences on record, roughly 7% of them singletons. Of the sample, about 1.6% falls within the top ten clones.

TCR alpha and beta chain libraries were amplified separately from the second PCR step onward. To determine each donor's CMV status, fresh PBMCs were stimulated overnight with CMV viral lysate, and IFNgamma production from CD4+ T cells was then assessed. CD4 T cells were positively selected using Miltenyi beads, after which CD8 T cells were positively selected from the CD4-negative fraction. After staining for CD3, CD4, CD8, CD45RA, CD27 and a live/dead dye, cells were sorted on a BD Aria II into four subsets based on CD45RA and CD27. Blood came from a few healthy volunteers, each fractionated into CD4 and CD8 T cells and then into four differentiation subsets. Around 130 ml of peripheral blood was collected from each donor, and PBMC were isolated from the blood using Ficoll-Paque PLUS density-gradient centrifugation. After sorting, cells were lysed in RLT buffer, RNA was extracted using a Qiagen RNeasy kit, and the extracted RNA was stored at -80 degrees C.

Based on the germline V gene, the CDR1 and CDR2 sequences are LGHNA and YSLEER. The CDR3 covers 15 residues, taking in both the cysteine and the phenylalanine. The DNA shown is the 45-base CDR3, in frame from base 1. V lost 1 base and J lost 8 bases; the stretch between them is 12 bases long. The receptor's source is a human donor in good health. The chain joins TRBV4-3 to TRBJ1-6; the D gene is possibly TRBD1, with 6 bases matching. The sample comprised central memory CD4+ T cells from blood. This sample's cell subset or site label indicates: central memory, CD45RA- CD27+. The CDR3 sequence is CASSQVYREDSPLHF. The sequenced DNA is TGCGCCAGCAGCCAAGTGTACAGGGAGGATTCACCCCTCCACTTT.